The T cell receptor (beta chain) described here comes from a study of blood T cell repertoires in COVID-19. Authors' processing steps: Estimated nucleated cell counts came from reference gene primer amplification. Profiled with immunoSEQ multiplex PCR; TCRdb holds only in-frame clones, not every one. V and J calls and clone size come straight from that table; D and trimming were deduced from the DNA. This sample has fewer than 300,000 clones, with approximately 84% found just once. Germline assignment: CDR1 SGHRS and CDR2 YFSETQ. The CDR3 totals 18 residues. The V and J ends lost 3 bases and 8 bases, in that order; junction bases with no gene match: 16.

Sequenced material: peripheral blood. The TCR originated in a human donor with COVID-19, enrolled during active disease. The donor label of this sample is uncertain. The chain is built from TRBV5-1 and TRBJ1-4; 10 nucleotides align to TRBD1. The CDR3 bases are TGCGCCAGCAGCTCCTCATTAACCGACAGGGGGCGCCAGGAAAAACTGTTTTTT. Protein product: CASSSSLTDRGRQEKLFF.